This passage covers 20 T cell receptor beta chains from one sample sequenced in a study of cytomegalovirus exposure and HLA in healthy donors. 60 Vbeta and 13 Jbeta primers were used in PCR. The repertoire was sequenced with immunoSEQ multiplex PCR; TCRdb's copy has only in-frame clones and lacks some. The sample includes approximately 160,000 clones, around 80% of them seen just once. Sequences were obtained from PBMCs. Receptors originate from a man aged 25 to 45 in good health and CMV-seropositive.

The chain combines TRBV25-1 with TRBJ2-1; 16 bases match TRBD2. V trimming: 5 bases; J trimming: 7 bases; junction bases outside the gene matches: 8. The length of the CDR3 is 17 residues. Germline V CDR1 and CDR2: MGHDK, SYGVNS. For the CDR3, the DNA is TGTGCCAGCAGTCTAGGGACTAGCGGGGGGGCTCTAAATGAGCAGTTCTTC. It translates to CASSLGTSGGALNEQFF.

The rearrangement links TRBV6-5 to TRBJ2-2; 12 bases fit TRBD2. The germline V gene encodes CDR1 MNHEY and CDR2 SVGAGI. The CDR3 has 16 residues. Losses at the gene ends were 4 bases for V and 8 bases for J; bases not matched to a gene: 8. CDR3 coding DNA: TGTGCCAGCAGTTTGGTTCTAGCGGGAGGGAAGGGGGAGCTGTTTTTT. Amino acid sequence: CASSLVLAGGKGELFF.

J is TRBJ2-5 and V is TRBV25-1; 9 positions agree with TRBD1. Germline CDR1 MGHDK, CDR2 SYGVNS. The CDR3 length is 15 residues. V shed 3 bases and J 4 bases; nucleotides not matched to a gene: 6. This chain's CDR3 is CASSDPGQGVETQYF. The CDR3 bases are TGTGCCAGCAGTGATCCGGGACAGGGAGTAGAGACCCAGTACTTC. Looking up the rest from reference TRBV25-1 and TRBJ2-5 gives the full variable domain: EADIYQTPRYLVIGTGKKITLECSQTMGHDKMYWYQQDPGMELHLIHYSYGVNSTEKGDLSSESTVSRIRTEHFPLTLESARPSHTSQYLCASSDPGQGVETQYFGPGTRLLVL.

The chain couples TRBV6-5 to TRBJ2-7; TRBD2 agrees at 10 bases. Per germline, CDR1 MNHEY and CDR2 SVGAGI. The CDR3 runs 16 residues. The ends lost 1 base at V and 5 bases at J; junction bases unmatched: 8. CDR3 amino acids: CASSYLPGTSVHEQYF. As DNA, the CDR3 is TGTGCCAGCAGTTACTTACCCGGGACTAGCGTCCACGAGCAGTACTTC.

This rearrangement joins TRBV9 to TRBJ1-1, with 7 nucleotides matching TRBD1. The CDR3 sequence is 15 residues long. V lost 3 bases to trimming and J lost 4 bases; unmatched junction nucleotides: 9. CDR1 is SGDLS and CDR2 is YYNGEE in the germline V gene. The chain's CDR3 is CASSARTGKGTEAFF. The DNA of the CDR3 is TGTGCCAGCAGCGCGAGGACAGGTAAAGGCACTGAAGCTTTCTTT.

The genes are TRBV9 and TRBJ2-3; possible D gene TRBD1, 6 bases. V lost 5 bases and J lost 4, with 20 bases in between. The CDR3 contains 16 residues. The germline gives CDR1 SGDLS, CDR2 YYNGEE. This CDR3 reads CASSTNTGFPSDTQYF. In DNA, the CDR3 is TGTGCCAGCAGTACGAATACAGGGTTTCCATCAGATACGCAGTATTTT.

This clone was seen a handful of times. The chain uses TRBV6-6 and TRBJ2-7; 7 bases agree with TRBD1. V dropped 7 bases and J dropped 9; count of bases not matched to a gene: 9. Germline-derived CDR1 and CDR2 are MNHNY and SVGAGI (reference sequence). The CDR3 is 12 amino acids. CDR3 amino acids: CASIDRVGGQYF. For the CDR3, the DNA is TGTGCCAGCATCGACAGGGTTGGTGGGCAGTACTTC.

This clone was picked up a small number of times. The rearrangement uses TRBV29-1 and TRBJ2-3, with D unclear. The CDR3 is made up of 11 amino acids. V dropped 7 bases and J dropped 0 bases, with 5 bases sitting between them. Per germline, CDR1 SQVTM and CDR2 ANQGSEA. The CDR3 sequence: CSATSTDTQYF. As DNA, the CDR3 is TGCAGCGCAACTAGCACAGATACGCAGTATTTT.

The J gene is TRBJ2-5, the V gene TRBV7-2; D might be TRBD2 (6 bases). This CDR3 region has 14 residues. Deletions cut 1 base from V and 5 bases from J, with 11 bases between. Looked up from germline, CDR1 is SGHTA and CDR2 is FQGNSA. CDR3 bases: TGTGCCAGCAGCTTAGTCGGGGGTCGGGAGACCCAGTACTTC. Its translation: CASSLVGGRETQYF.

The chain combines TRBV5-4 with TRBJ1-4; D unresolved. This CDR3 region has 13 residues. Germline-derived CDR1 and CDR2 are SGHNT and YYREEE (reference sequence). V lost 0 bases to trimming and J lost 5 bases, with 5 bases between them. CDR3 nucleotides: TGTGCCAGCAGCTTGGGTATAAATGAAAAACTGTTTTTT. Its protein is CASSLGINEKLFF. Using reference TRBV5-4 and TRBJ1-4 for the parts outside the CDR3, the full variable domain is ETGVTQSPTHLIKTRGQQVTLRCSSQSGHNTVSWYQQALGQGPQFIFQYYREEENGRGNFPPRFSGLQFPNYSSELNVNALELDDSALYLCASSLGINEKLFFGSGTQLSVL.

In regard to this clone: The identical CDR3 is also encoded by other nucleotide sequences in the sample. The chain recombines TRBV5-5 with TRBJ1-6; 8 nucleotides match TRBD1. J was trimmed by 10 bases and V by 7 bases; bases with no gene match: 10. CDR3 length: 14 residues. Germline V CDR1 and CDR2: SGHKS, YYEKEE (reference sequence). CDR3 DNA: TGTGCCAGCGGACGGCAGGGGGCTAACTCACCCCTCCACTTT. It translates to CASGRQGANSPLHF.

The CDR3 DNA reads as TGTGCCAGCAGTTATGCAATGTCTACTAGCGGGAGGGCCTCCTACGAGCAGTACTTC. Protein product: CASSYAMSTSGRASYEQYF. This chain connects TRBV28 to TRBJ2-5; 13 nucleotides agree with TRBD2. Near its end, the DNA agrees better with TRBJ2-7, so the J call may be wrong. Germline V gives CDR1 MDHEN, CDR2 SYDVKM. The CDR3 is 19 residues long.

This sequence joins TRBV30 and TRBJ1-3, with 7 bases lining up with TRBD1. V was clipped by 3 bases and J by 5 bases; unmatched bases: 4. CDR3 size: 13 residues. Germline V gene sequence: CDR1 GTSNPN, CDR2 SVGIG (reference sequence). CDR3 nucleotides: TGTGCCTGGAGAAGGGACAGCCGAAACACCATATATTTT. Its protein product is CAWRRDSRNTIYF.

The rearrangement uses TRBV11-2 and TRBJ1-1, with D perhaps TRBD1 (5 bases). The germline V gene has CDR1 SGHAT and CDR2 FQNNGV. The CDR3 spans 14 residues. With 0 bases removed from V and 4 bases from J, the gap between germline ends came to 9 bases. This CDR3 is CASSLEGEGTEAFF. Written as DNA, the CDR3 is TGTGCCAGCAGCTTAGAAGGGGAAGGCACTGAAGCTTTCTTT.

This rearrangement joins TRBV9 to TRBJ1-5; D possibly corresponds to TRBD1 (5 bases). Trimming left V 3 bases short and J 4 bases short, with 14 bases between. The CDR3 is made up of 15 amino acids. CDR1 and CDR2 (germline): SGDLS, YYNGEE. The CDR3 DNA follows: TGTGCCAGCAGCGCTACAGGCTTCTTAAATCAGCCCCAGCATTTT. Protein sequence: CASSATGFLNQPQHF.

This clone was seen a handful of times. The CDR3 here is CASRKGLAGGQETQYF. In DNA, the CDR3 is TGTGCCAGCAGAAAGGGACTAGCGGGGGGGCAGGAGACCCAGTACTTC. This sequence joins TRBV7-2 and TRBJ2-5, with TRBD2 matching over 16 bases. V lost 6 bases to trimming and J lost 5 bases; unmatched junction nucleotides: 6. The CDR3 totals 16 residues. CDR1 is SGHTA, CDR2 FQGNSA, per germline.

The CDR3 DNA reads TGCGCCAGCAGCTTGGGCCAGGTCTCTGCCAATAATGAAAAACTGTTTTTT. Translation gives CASSLGQVSANNEKLFF. This sequence joins TRBV5-1 and TRBJ1-4; D is unresolved. This CDR3 has 17 residues. Germline assignment: CDR1 SGHRS and CDR2 YFSETQ. The V end was cut by 0 bases, the J end by 4 bases, with 16 bases between.

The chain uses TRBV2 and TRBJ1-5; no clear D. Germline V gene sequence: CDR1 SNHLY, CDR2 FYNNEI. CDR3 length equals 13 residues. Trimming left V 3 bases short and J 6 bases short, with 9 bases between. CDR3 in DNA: TGTGCCAGCAGTGAGTGGCCCCTTCAGCCCCAGCATTTT. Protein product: CASSEWPLQPQHF.

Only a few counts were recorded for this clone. This chain's CDR3 is CASRSLAGEIGQYF. DNA for the CDR3: TGTGCCAGCAGATCCCTAGCGGGAGAAATCGGGCAGTACTTC. V is TRBV27 and J is TRBJ2-7; the match to TRBD2 covers 10 bases. J was trimmed by 9 bases and V by 6 bases; bases with no gene match: 11. The CDR3 is 14 amino acids. The germline V gene has CDR1 MNHEY and CDR2 SMNVEV (reference sequence).

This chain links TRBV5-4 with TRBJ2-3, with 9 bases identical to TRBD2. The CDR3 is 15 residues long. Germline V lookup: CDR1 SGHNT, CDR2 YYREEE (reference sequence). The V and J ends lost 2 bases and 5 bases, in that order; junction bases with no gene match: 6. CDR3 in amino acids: CASSLKSGGLDTQYF. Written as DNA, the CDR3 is TGTGCCAGCAGCTTAAAAAGCGGGGGGTTAGATACGCAGTATTTT. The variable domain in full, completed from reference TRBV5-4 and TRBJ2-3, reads ETGVTQSPTHLIKTRGQQVTLRCSSQSGHNTVSWYQQALGQGPQFIFQYYREEENGRGNFPPRFSGLQFPNYSSELNVNALELDDSALYLCASSLKSGGLDTQYFGPGTRLTVL.